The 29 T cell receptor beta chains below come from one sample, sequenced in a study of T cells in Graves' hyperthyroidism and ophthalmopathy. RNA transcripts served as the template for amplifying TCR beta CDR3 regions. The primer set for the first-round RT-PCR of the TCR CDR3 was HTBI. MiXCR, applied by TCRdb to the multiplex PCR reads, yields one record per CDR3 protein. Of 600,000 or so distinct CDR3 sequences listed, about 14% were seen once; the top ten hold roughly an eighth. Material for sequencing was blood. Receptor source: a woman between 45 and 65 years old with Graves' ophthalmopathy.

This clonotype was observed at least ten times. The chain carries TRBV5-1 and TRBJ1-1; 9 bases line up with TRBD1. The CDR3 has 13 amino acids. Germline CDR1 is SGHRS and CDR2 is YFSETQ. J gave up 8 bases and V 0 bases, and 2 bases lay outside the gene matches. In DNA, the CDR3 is TGCGCCAGCAGCTTGGGGGACAGGGAGGAAGCTTTCTTT. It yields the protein CASSLGDREEAFF.

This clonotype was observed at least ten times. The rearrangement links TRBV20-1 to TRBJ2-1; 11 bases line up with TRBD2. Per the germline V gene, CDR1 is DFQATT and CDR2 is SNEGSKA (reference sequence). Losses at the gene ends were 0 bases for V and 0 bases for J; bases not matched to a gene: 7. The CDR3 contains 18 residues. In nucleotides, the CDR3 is TGCAGTGCTAGAGAGGGGCCGGGACTAGCGGTCTCCTACAATGAGCAGTTCTTC. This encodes CSAREGPGLAVSYNEQFF.

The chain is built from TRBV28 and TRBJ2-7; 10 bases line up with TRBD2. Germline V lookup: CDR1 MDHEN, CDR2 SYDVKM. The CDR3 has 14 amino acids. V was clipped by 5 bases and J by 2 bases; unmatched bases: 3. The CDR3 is CASSALAGAYEQYF. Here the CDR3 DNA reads TGTGCCAGCAGTGCCCTAGCGGGGGCCTACGAGCAGTACTTC.

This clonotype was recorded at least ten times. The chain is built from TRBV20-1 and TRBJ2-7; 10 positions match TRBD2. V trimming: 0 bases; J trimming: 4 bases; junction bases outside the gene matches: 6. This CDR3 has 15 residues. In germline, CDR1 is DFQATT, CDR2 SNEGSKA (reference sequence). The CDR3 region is CSARDIGTSAYEQYF. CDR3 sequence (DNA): TGCAGTGCTAGAGATATAGGGACTAGCGCGTACGAGCAGTACTTC.

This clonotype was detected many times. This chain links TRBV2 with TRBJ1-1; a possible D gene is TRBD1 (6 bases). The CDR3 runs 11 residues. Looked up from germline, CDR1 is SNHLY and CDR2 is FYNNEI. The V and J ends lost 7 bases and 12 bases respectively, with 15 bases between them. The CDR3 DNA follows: TGTGCCAGCAACGAGGGGGGGAAATCTTTCTTT. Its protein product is CASNEGGKSFF.

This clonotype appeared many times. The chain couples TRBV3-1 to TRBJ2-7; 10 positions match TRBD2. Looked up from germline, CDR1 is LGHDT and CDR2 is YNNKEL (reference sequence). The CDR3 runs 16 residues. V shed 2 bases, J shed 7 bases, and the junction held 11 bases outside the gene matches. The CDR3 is CASSQWDSGLASEQYF. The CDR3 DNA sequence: TGTGCCAGCAGCCAATGGGACTCGGGACTAGCGTCTGAGCAGTACTTC.

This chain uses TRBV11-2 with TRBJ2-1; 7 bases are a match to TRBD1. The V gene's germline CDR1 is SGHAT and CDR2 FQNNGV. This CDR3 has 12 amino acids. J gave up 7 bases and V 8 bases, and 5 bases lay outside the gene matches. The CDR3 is CASQSRGNEQFF. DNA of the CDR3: TGTGCCAGCCAGAGCAGGGGGAATGAGCAGTTCTTC.

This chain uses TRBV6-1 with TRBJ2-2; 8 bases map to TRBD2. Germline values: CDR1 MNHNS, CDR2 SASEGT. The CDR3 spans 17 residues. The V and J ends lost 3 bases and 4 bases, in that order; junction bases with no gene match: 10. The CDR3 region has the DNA TGTGCCAGCAGTGAGGAGGAGTTAGCGGGACCCACCGGGGAGCTGTTTTTT. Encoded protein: CASSEEELAGPTGELFF.

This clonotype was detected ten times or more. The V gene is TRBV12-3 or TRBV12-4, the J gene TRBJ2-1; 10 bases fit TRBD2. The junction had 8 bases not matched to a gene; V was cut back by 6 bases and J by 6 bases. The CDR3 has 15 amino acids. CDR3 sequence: CASSRGLAEINEQFF. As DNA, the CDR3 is TGTGCCAGCAGCCGCGGACTAGCGGAAATCAATGAGCAGTTCTTC.

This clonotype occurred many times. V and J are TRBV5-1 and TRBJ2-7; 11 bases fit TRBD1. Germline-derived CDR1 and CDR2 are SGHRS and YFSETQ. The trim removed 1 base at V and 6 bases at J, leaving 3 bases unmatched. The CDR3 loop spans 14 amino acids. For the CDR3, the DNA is TGCGCCAGCAGCTTGTCGGGACAGGGGGGCGAGCAGTACTTC. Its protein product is CASSLSGQGGEQYF.

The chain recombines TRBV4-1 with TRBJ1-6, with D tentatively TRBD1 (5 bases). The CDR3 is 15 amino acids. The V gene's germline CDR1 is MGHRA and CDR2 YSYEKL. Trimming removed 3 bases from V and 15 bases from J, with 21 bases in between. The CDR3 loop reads CASSQVPGDGLHLHF. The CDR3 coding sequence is TGCGCCAGCAGCCAGGTCCCTGGGGACGGACTCCACCTCCACTTT.

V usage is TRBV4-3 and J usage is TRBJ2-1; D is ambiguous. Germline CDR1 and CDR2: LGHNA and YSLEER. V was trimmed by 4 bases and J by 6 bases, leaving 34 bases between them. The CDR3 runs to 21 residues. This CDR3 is CASSLKIGDLPAGAFSNEQFF. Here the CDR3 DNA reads TGCGCCAGCAGCCTGAAGATTGGGGATTTGCCGGCAGGAGCCTTCAGCAATGAGCAGTTCTTC.

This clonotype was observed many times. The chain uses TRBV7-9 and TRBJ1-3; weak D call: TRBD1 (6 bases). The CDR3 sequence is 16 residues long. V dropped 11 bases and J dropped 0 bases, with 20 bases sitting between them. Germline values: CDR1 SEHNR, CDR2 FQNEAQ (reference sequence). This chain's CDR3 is CAEGLITGFSGNTIYF. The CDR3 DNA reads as TGTGCCGAGGGGTTGATCACAGGGTTCTCTGGAAACACCATATATTTT.

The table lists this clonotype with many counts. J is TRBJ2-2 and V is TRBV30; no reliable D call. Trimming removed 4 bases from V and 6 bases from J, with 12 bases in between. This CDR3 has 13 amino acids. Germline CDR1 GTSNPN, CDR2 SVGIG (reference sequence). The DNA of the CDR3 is TGTGCCTGGAATTTTATCCGTTCCGGGGAGCTGTTTTTT. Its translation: CAWNFIRSGELFF.

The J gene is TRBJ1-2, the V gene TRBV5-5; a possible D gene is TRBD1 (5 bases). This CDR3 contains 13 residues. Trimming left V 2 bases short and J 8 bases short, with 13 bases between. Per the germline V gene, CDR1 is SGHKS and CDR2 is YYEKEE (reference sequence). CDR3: CASSFGGWDGYTF. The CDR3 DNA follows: TGTGCCAGCAGCTTCGGTGGATGGGACGGCTACACCTTC.

The DNA for the CDR3 is TGTGCCAGCAGCTTAACCCGAGACTACGAGCAGTACTTC. Translating gives CASSLTRDYEQYF. The chain is built from TRBV7-3 and TRBJ2-7; D ambiguous. With 0 bases removed from V and 3 bases from J, the gap between germline ends came to 6 bases. CDR1 is SGHTA and CDR2 is FQGTGA in the germline V gene. There are 13 residues in the CDR3.

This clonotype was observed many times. CDR3 coding DNA: TGTGCCAGCAGGGACACCTTTGTCGGCACTAGCAACCAAGAGACCCAGTACTTC. The encoded protein is CASRDTFVGTSNQETQYF. V gene TRBV2 combines with J gene TRBJ2-5; weak D call: TRBD2 (6 bases). The germline gives CDR1 SNHLY, CDR2 FYNNEI. V lost 6 bases and J 0 bases, leaving 23 bases between the germline ends. The CDR3 runs to 18 residues.

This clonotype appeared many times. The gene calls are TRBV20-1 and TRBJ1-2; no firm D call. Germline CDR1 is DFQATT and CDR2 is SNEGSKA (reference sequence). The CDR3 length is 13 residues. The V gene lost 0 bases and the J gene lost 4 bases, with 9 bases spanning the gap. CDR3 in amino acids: CSARDRPGYGYTF. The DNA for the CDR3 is TGCAGTGCTAGAGATAGACCCGGCTATGGCTACACCTTC.

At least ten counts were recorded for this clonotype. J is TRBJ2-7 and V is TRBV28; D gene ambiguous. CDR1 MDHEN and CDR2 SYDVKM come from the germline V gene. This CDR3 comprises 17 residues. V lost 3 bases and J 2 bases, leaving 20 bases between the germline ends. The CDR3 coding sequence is TGTGCCAGCAGTTTTGTTTCCCCGGTGGCAGGAGCCTACGAGCAGTACTTC. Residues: CASSFVSPVAGAYEQYF.

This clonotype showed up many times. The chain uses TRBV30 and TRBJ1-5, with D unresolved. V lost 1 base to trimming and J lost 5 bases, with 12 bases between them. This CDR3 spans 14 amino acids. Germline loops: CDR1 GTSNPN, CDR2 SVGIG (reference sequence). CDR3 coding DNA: TGTGCCTGGAGTGCCGATACCCTCTATCAGCCCCAGCATTTT. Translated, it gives CAWSADTLYQPQHF. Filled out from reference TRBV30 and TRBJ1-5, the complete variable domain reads SQTIHQWPATLVQPVGSPLSLECTVEGTSNPNLYWYRQAAGRGLQLLFYSVGIGQISSEVPQNLSASRPQDRQFILSSKKLLLSDSGFYLCAWSADTLYQPQHFGDGTRLSIL.

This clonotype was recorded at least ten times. The CDR3 sequence: CASSRDTGTPGNNEQFF. In nucleotides, the CDR3 is TGTGCCAGCAGCCGAGACACGGGGACTCCCGGCAACAATGAGCAGTTCTTC. The gene calls are TRBV7-2 and TRBJ2-1, with D possibly TRBD2 on 6 matching bases. In germline, CDR1 is SGHTA, CDR2 FQGNSA. Trimming removed 5 bases at V and 5 bases at J, with 22 bases between. The CDR3 is made up of 17 amino acids.

The CDR3 region is CASTLSGGSPGELFF. As DNA, the CDR3 is TGTGCCAGTACACTTAGCGGGGGGAGCCCCGGGGAGCTGTTTTTT. The chain links TRBV19 to TRBJ2-2, with 10 bases matching TRBD2. Trimming cost V 7 bases and J 6 bases; bases outside gene matches: 8. This CDR3 spans 15 amino acids. CDR1 LNHDA and CDR2 SQIVND come from the germline V gene (reference sequence).

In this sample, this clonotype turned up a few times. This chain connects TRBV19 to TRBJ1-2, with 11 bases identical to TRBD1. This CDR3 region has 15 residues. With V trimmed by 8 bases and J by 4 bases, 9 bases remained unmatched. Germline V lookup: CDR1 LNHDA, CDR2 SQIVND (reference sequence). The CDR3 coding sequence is TGTGCCAGTTGGGACAGGGGGGCGTACGGCTATGGCTACACCTTC. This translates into CASWDRGAYGYGYTF.

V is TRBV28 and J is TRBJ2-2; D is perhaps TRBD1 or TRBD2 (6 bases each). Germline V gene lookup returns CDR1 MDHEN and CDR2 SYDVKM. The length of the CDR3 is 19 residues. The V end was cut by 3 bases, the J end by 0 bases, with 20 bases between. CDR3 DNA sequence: TGTGCCAGCAGTTTCCGGAGGGACAAGGAATCGGCGAACACCGGGGAGCTGTTTTTT. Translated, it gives CASSFRRDKESANTGELFF. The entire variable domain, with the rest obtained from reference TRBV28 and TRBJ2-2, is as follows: DVKVTQSSRYLVKRTGEKVFLECVQDMDHENMFWYRQDPGLGLRLIYFSYDVKMKEKGDIPEGYSVSREKKERFSLILESASTNQTSMYLCASSFRRDKESANTGELFFGEGSRLTVL.

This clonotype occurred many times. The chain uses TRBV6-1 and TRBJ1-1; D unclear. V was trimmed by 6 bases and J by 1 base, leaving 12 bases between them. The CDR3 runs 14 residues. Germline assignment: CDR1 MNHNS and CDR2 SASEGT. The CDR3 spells CASSSPPGNTEAFF. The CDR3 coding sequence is TGTGCCAGCAGCTCCCCCCCAGGGAACACTGAAGCTTTCTTT.

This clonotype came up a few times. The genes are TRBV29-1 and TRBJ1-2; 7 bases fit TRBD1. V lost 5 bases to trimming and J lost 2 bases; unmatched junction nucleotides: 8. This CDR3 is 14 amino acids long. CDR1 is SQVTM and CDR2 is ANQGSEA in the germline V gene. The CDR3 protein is CSVPGSGQNYGYTF. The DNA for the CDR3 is TGCAGCGTTCCGGGCTCGGGACAGAACTATGGCTACACCTTC.

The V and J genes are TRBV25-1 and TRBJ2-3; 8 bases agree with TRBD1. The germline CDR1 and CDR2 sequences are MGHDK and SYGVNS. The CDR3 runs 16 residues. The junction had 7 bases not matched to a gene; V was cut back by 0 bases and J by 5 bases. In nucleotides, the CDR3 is TGTGCCAGCAGTGAATATAAGGGACAGGTGGTAGATACGCAGTATTTT. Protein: CASSEYKGQVVDTQYF.

This CDR3 is CSVEVFAGELFF. DNA of the CDR3: TGCAGCGTTGAAGTTTTTGCCGGGGAGCTGTTTTTT. The chain carries TRBV29-1 and TRBJ2-2; D gene ambiguous. Germline loops: CDR1 SQVTM, CDR2 ANQGSEA. The CDR3 is 12 residues long. V dropped 1 base and J dropped 6 bases, with 6 bases sitting between them.

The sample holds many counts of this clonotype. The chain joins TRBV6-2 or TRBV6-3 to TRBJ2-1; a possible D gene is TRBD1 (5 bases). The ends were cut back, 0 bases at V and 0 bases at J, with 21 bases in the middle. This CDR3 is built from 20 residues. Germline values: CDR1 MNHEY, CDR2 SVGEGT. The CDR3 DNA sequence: TGTGCCAGCAGTTACTCGACAGACCCTCCGCCCATGAGCTCCTACAATGAGCAGTTCTTC. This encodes CASSYSTDPPPMSSYNEQFF.